This T cell receptor beta chain was documented in a study of T cell responses to AZD1222 COVID-19 vaccine (dated by TCRdb to about 2021). Looking at the study overall: Because spike-specific TCR depth and breadth did not differ between the two schedules, AZD1222 recipients who got a second dose at roughly 4 weeks were pooled with those who got a second dose at roughly 12 weeks. TCR sequencing covered fewer than 250 trial participants: around 210 given two doses of AZD1222 and 26 given two doses of MenACWY control vaccine. Trial participants were enrolled by age into subgroups of 18-55, 56-69 and 70-plus years, and about 150, 27 and 61 TCR-sequenced participants, respectively, were included in these subgroups. Summary of the overall study and its limitations: A significant rise in spike-specific TCR breadth and depth was observed after two AZD1222 doses relative to day 0 and relative to MenACWY recipients. Participants were mostly white British, with more females than males. The authors suggested clonal diversity may have been underestimated. Because no samples from the day 14 peak response were available, repertoires could be characterized only after the peak T cell response. Reportedly, almost half of the unique spike-specific TCRs recognized epitopes lying outside the regions that are mutated in the B.1.351 and B.1.1.7 variants. Conclusions about previously exposed vaccinees were limited because only a handful of AZD1222 recipients were SARS-CoV-2 seropositive at baseline. In the small 56-69-year group, the increase in depth fell short of significance, most likely because of low power. The whole spike protein was spanned by vaccine-associated CD4 TCRs, and dominant responses were seen in regions 160-218 and 743-854.

The CDR3 regions of human TCRbeta chains were analyzed by immunosequencing. The paper's processing steps were these. TCRs in the repertoires were compared against a reference library of SARS-CoV-2-specific TCRs that had been generated with the MIRA antigen-specificity platform. Breadth meant the fraction of unique TCRs that were SARS-CoV-2-associated, whereas depth meant the fraction of total T cells that were SARS-CoV-2-associated. Each spike-specific TCR was assigned to its reactive spike region and to a CD4 or CD8 class using the MIRA data. Log10-transformed breadth and depth values were compared by one-way ANOVA with Sidak's multiple comparisons tests. Not all clones reach the TCRdb copy of this immuneACCESS table, which keeps in-frame sequences only. Checked studies attribute under half of the gap to unresolved V genes and leave the rest unexplained. The V and J calls and the clone size are those of that table, but D and trimming were determined from the DNA. A total of 180,000 or so clones appear in this sample, roughly 94% of them only once. Approximately 0.6% of the sample comes from the top ten.

Remarks on this clone: Its binding antigen is unknown. No base-level quality is on record; no much larger clone is a single base apart.

The time point label, read with the paper, signifies: baseline before first vaccination. Vaccinee samples were obtained from the UK trials COV001 and COV002, which included a single-blind randomized controlled phase 2/3 trial of AZD1222 (ChAdOx1 nCoV-19) in healthy adults. For TCRbeta chain sequencing, PBMC samples were collected from trial participants at day 0 and at day 28 after the second dose. The CDR3 sequence holds 11 residues, the cysteine and phenylalanine included. Only the CDR3 portion is preserved as DNA: 33 bases, with reading frame beginning at the first base. V lost 7 bases and J lost 8 bases; the stretch between them is 14 bases long. Looking up the germline V gene yields CDR1 SQVTM and CDR2 ANQGSEA.

The receptor chain draws on TRBV29-1 and TRBJ1-2; matching of 6 bases hints at TRBD1 as the D gene. Here the sequenced sample was peripheral blood, taken on day 0 of AZD1222 vaccination. The receptor was derived from an adult in good health. The base sequence is TGCAGCGCTATTTCGGGACAAGGCTACACCTTC. It translates as CSAISGQGYTF.